Following are 25 T cell receptor beta chains from one sample sequenced in a study of blood T cell repertoires in COVID-19 (dated by TCRdb to the early 2020s). Receptors were amplified or captured by the immunoSEQ multiplex PCR assay. TCRdb carries this immuneACCESS record with in-frame sequences only. Its versions omit some clonotypes, under half of them owing to an unresolved V gene in the studies checked, with the rest unexplained. The sample table shows around 360,000 clones, and about 90% are seen once. The biggest ten clones account for about 2.7% of the sample. The sample consisted of PBMCs or T cells enriched from blood (not recorded which). The receptors derive from a woman aged 30 to 39 who had recovered from COVID-19.

The chain combines TRBV14 with TRBJ2-7; D possibly corresponds to TRBD1 (5 bases). The V end lost 0 bases, the J end lost 3 bases, and 12 bases lay between the germline ends. The CDR3 has 15 amino acids. Per the germline V gene, CDR1 is SGHDN and CDR2 is FVKESK. CDR3 sequence reads: CASSQDQAGLYEQYF. DNA for the CDR3: TGTGCCAGCAGCCAAGATCAGGCAGGGCTCTACGAGCAGTACTTC.

The rearrangement uses TRBV13 and TRBJ2-4; 7 positions match TRBD2. The germline V gene has CDR1 PRHDT and CDR2 FYEKMQ (reference sequence). The V segment lost 8 bases and the J segment 7 bases; nucleotides outside the gene matches: 17. The CDR3 sequence is 16 residues long. The CDR3, as DNA: TGTGCCAGCGCCCTCGGGGGGACGGGAGGCGGGAACATTCAGTACTTC. Protein product: CASALGGTGGGNIQYF.

This clone was seen only a few times. The gene calls are TRBV7-9 and TRBJ2-7; D is unresolved. CDR1 SEHNR and CDR2 FQNEAQ come from the germline V gene (reference sequence). CDR3 length: 14 residues. Trimming took 2 bases from V and 1 from J, leaving 9 bases between them. The CDR3 is CASSLRSTSYEQYF. CDR3 coding DNA: TGTGCCAGCAGCTTACGGTCCACGTCCTACGAGCAGTACTTC.

The chain uses TRBV30 and TRBJ1-5, with TRBD1 as a possible D gene (5 bases). Between the trimmed V and J ends, which lost 3 bases and 3 bases, there was a span of 9 bases. Germline assignment: CDR1 GTSNPN and CDR2 SVGIG (reference sequence). The CDR3 contains 13 residues. CDR3 loop: CAWSRVSNQPQHF. CDR3 bases: TGTGCCTGGAGCAGGGTTTCCAATCAGCCCCAGCATTTT.

This clone was found once. The genes are TRBV6-1 and TRBJ1-1, with 12 bases that match TRBD1. V lost 1 base and J lost 2; bases outside the gene matches: 8. Germline CDR1 MNHNS, CDR2 SASEGT. The CDR3 totals 18 residues. The CDR3 reads CASSEGAGTGGPNTEAFF. The DNA of the CDR3 is TGTGCCAGCAGTGAAGGGGCTGGGACAGGGGGCCCTAACACTGAAGCTTTCTTT.

This chain links TRBV9 with TRBJ2-3, with 7 nucleotides matching TRBD1. From germline, CDR1 is SGDLS and CDR2 YYNGEE. The CDR3 is made up of 17 amino acids. V dropped 0 bases and J dropped 2; count of bases not matched to a gene: 9. CDR3 coding DNA: TGTGCCAGCAGCGTAGGGGTGGGGGACAGCCCCACAGATACGCAGTATTTT. It specifies CASSVGVGDSPTDTQYF.

CDR3 sequence (DNA): TGTGCCAGCAGCCCCGGGACAGGGGCGAGAACTGAAGCTTTCTTT. It is translated as CASSPGTGARTEAFF. The chain employs TRBV7-9 and TRBJ1-1; 10 bases align to TRBD1. Germline V lookup: CDR1 SEHNR, CDR2 FQNEAQ (reference sequence). With V trimmed by 5 bases and J by 5 bases, 8 bases remained unmatched. The CDR3 length is 15 residues.

The chain couples TRBV20-1 to TRBJ2-1, with 7 bases fitting TRBD2. Germline-derived CDR1 and CDR2 are DFQATT and SNEGSKA (reference sequence). V gave up 8 bases and J gave up 4 bases; unmatched junction bases: 2. The CDR3 runs 11 residues. The CDR3 DNA reads TGCAGTCCGGGAGGTTACAATGAGCAGTTCTTC. This gives the protein CSPGGYNEQFF.

The rearrangement links TRBV11-3 to TRBJ1-1; 10 bases match TRBD1. CDR3 length: 15 residues. The V gene's germline CDR1 is SGHNT and CDR2 YENEEA. After removal of 5 bases from V and 0 bases from J, the junction contained 3 bases not matched to a gene. CDR3 residues: CASSKGQGMNTEAFF. CDR3 sequence (DNA): TGTGCCAGCAGCAAGGGACAGGGGATGAACACTGAAGCTTTCTTT.

The chain couples TRBV27 to TRBJ2-2; the match to TRBD1 covers 7 bases. V shed 5 bases and J 2 bases; nucleotides not matched to a gene: 5. This CDR3 contains 15 residues. Germline CDR1 is MNHEY and CDR2 is SMNVEV (reference sequence). CDR3 coding DNA: TGTGCCAGCAGTGACGGGACAGACAACACCGGGGAGCTGTTTTTT. This codes for CASSDGTDNTGELFF.

The sample holds one count of this clone. The chain has TRBV25-1 and TRBJ2-7, with 8 nucleotides matching TRBD1. The V segment lost 6 bases and the J segment 1 base; nucleotides outside the gene matches: 2. The germline gives CDR1 MGHDK, CDR2 SYGVNS. The CDR3 sequence is 13 residues long. CDR3 sequence: CASSRTGSYEQYF. In DNA form, the CDR3 reads TGTGCCAGCAGCAGGACAGGGTCCTACGAGCAGTACTTC.

The chain combines TRBV27 with TRBJ1-2; unclear D gene. Germline CDR1 MNHEY, CDR2 SMNVEV (reference sequence). Trimming removed 4 bases from V and 6 bases from J, with 9 bases in between. The CDR3 sequence is 12 residues long. CDR3 in amino acids: CASSSLSDGYTF. The CDR3 coding sequence is TGTGCCAGCAGTTCCCTCAGTGATGGCTACACCTTC.

V and J are TRBV27 and TRBJ2-1; 8 bases agree with TRBD2. Germline assignment: CDR1 MNHEY and CDR2 SMNVEV (reference sequence). Germline trimming cut 3 bases from V and 1 base from J; bases unmatched to any gene: 2. The CDR3 has 15 residues. CDR3 loop: CASSFSSGSYNEQFF. DNA for the CDR3: TGTGCCAGCAGTTTCTCTAGCGGGTCCTACAATGAGCAGTTCTTC.

The count of this clone is one. The chain couples TRBV10-3 to TRBJ2-2, with D possibly TRBD2 on 6 matching bases. Trimming pared 4 bases from V and 6 bases from J, leaving 18 bases between. The germline V gene encodes CDR1 ENHRY and CDR2 SYGVKD. The CDR3 runs to 16 residues. CDR3 sequence: CAISAGGVLAAGELFF. CDR3 in DNA: TGTGCCATCAGTGCCGGTGGGGTACTAGCAGCCGGGGAGCTGTTTTTT.

In the case of this clone: Other DNA sequences of this sample code for an identical CDR3. The J gene is TRBJ2-3, the V gene TRBV18, with TRBD1 identical over 8 bases. V lost 3 bases to trimming and J lost 1 base; unmatched junction nucleotides: 0. Germline V CDR1 and CDR2: KGHSH, LQKENI. CDR3 length: 14 residues. Written as DNA, the CDR3 is TGTGCCAGCTCACCGGGACAGGGCACAGATACGCAGTATTTT. Translation: CASSPGQGTDTQYF.

The genes are TRBV7-6 and TRBJ2-7, with a possible D match to TRBD2 (5 bases). CDR1 is SGHVS, CDR2 FNYEAQ, per germline. The CDR3 sequence is 15 residues long. Trimming took off 0 bases at V and 3 bases at J, with 12 bases between the two ends. CDR3 sequence (DNA): TGTGCCAGCAGCTTAGCGCGTGGACTGGGCTACGAGCAGTACTTC. This translates into CASSLARGLGYEQYF. The full variable domain, in which reference TRBV7-6 and TRBJ2-7 provide the parts outside the CDR3, is GAGVSQSPRYKVTKRGQDVALRCDPISGHVSLYWYRQALGQGPEFLTYFNYEAQQDKSGLPNDRFSAERPEGSISTLTIQRTEQRDSAMYRCASSLARGLGYEQYFGPGTRLTVT.

The chain has TRBV18 and TRBJ2-5; 10 nucleotides match TRBD2. The germline gives CDR1 KGHSH, CDR2 LQKENI. The ends lost 3 bases at V and 5 bases at J; junction bases unmatched: 9. This CDR3 has 16 amino acids. For the CDR3, the DNA is TGTGCCAGCTCACCTAGAAGCGGGAGGGGAGAGGAGACCCAGTACTTC. Protein product: CASSPRSGRGEETQYF.

This clone has just one count. The chain is built from TRBV28 and TRBJ2-6, with D uncertain. This CDR3 has 16 amino acids. The ends were cut back, 6 bases at V and 4 bases at J, with 16 bases in the middle. The germline V gene has CDR1 MDHEN and CDR2 SYDVKM. CDR3 sequence reads: CASSPPPQSGANVLTF. Here the CDR3 DNA reads TGTGCCAGCAGCCCACCCCCCCAGTCAGGGGCCAACGTCCTGACTTTC.

The V and J genes are TRBV28 and TRBJ2-5, with a possible D match to TRBD2 (7 bases). CDR1 and CDR2 (germline): MDHEN, SYDVKM. The CDR3 has 15 residues. The V gene lost 5 bases and the J gene lost 4 bases, with 17 bases spanning the gap. The CDR3 nucleotides are TGTGCCAGCAGTAGGGGGGCGGGAGAGGCAGAGACCCAGTACTTC. Translated: CASSRGAGEAETQYF.

This chain links TRBV6-5 with TRBJ2-7; perhaps TRBD2 as D (6 bases). CDR1 is MNHEY, CDR2 SVGAGI, per germline. Trimming pared 7 bases from V and 0 bases from J, leaving 16 bases between. The CDR3 length is 15 residues. CDR3 nucleotides: TGTGCCAGCACCTCGGGTAGCGGTAGCTCCTACGAGCAGTACTTC. Its translation: CASTSGSGSSYEQYF.

V gene TRBV3-1 (or the pseudogene TRBV3-2) combines with J gene TRBJ1-3, with TRBD1 matching over 7 bases. CDR1 is LGHDT and CDR2 is YNNKEL in the germline V gene (reference sequence). With V trimmed by 4 bases and J by 4 bases, 7 bases remained unmatched. This CDR3 spans 15 amino acids. CDR3 sequence: CASSPDRAEGNTIYF. The CDR3 coding sequence is TGTGCCAGCAGCCCCGACAGGGCGGAAGGAAACACCATATATTTT.

In this sample, this clone turned up a few times. This sequence joins TRBV18 and TRBJ2-7, with D tentatively TRBD2 (5 bases). Trimming stripped 2 bases from V and 1 base from J, with 9 bases between. The CDR3 loop spans 14 amino acids. Germline V gives CDR1 KGHSH, CDR2 LQKENI. CDR3 region: CASSPADLSYEQYF. CDR3 DNA sequence: TGTGCCAGCTCACCAGCGGACTTATCCTACGAGCAGTACTTC.

V gene TRBV6-5 combines with J gene TRBJ2-3; 9 nucleotides line up with TRBD2. Unmatched junction bases numbered 11, after V lost 10 bases and J lost 6 bases. Germline V gives CDR1 MNHEY, CDR2 SVGAGI. The CDR3 runs 14 residues. For the CDR3, the DNA is TGTGCCACTTCGGGACTAGCCAGCGGTGATACGCAGTATTTT. As protein: CATSGLASGDTQYF.

This clone appeared once. This chain uses TRBV28 with TRBJ2-1; D perhaps matches TRBD1 (6 bases). This CDR3 has 14 amino acids. Looked up from germline, CDR1 is MDHEN and CDR2 is SYDVKM. The germline V and J ends were trimmed by 2 bases and 8 bases, with 13 bases remaining between them. The DNA of the CDR3 is TGTGCCAGCAGTTTAGGTTCCGCAGGGGATGAGCAGTTCTTC. Its translation: CASSLGSAGDEQFF.

This chain joins TRBV19 and TRBJ1-5, with TRBD1 as a possible D gene (5 bases). This CDR3 is built from 14 residues. Per germline, CDR1 LNHDA and CDR2 SQIVND (reference sequence). Trimming cost V 9 bases and J 6 bases, with 18 bases left between them. The CDR3 coding sequence is TGTGCCAGCAACGATGTCGGGGGAGGTCAGCCCCAGCATTTT. This gives the protein CASNDVGGGQPQHF.